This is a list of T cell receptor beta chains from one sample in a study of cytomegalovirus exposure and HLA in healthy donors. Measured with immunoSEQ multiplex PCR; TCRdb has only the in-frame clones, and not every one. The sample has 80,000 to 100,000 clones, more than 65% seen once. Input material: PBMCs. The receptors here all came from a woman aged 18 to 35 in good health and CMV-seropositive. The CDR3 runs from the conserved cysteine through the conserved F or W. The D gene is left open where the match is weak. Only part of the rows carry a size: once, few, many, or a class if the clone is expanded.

cdr3_nt: TGTGCCAGCAGCCCTCCTCAGACAGAGTTCTATGGCTACACCTTC
cdr3_aa: CASSPPQTEFYGYTF
clone_size: -
j_call: TRBJ1-2
d_call: -
v_call: TRBV5-6

cdr3_nt: TGTGCCAGCAGCCAATCCCTTACGAGGAGCGGGCAAGAGACCCAGTACTTC
cdr3_aa: CASSQSLTRSGQETQYF
clone_size: few
j_call: TRBJ2-5
d_call: -
v_call: TRBV4-2

cdr3_nt: TGTGCCAGCTCTGAGGCTTTGGGCGGGGCCTACGAGCAGTACTTC
cdr3_aa: CASSEALGGAYEQYF
clone_size: -
j_call: TRBJ2-7
d_call: -
v_call: TRBV18

cdr3_nt: TGTGCCAGCAGCTTGGGGGCCCAAGAGACCCAGTACTTC
cdr3_aa: CASSLGAQETQYF
clone_size: -
j_call: TRBJ2-5
d_call: -
v_call: TRBV11-3

cdr3_nt: TGTGCCAGCAGTTCCTGGAACACTGAAGCTTTCTTT
cdr3_aa: CASSSWNTEAFF
clone_size: few
j_call: TRBJ1-1
d_call: -
v_call: TRBV6-5

cdr3_nt: TGTGCCAGCAGCCTCGGCCGGGACAGCTTTGAAGCTTTCTTT
cdr3_aa: CASSLGRDSFEAFF
clone_size: -
j_call: TRBJ1-1
d_call: TRBD1
v_call: TRBV7-3

cdr3_nt: TGCGCCAGCGCCCTCCGGGGAGCGGGGGTCACAGATACGCAGTATTTT
cdr3_aa: CASALRGAGVTDTQYF
clone_size: -
j_call: TRBJ2-3
d_call: TRBD2
v_call: TRBV5-1

cdr3_nt: TGCGCCAGCAGCCAAGATTACGGGAGGGATCAGCCCCAGCATTTT
cdr3_aa: CASSQDYGRDQPQHF
clone_size: -
j_call: TRBJ1-5
d_call: -
v_call: TRBV4-3

cdr3_nt: TGTGCCAGCAGCGCGGGACAGACCAACGAGCAGTACTTC
cdr3_aa: CASSAGQTNEQYF
clone_size: -
j_call: TRBJ2-7
d_call: -
v_call: TRBV5-5

cdr3_nt: TGTGCCAGCAGCTTGGTCACCCAGCCGGGGGGTTCAGGCACTGAAGCTTTCTTT
cdr3_aa: CASSLVTQPGGSGTEAFF
clone_size: -
j_call: TRBJ1-1
d_call: -
v_call: TRBV5-5

cdr3_nt: TGTGCCAGCAGCGTAGATTCGGGGATGGGAGATACGCAGTATTTT
cdr3_aa: CASSVDSGMGDTQYF
clone_size: -
j_call: TRBJ2-3
d_call: -
v_call: TRBV9

cdr3_nt: TGTGCCACCAGCAGAGATCGACAGCCTAACTATGGCTACACCTTC
cdr3_aa: CATSRDRQPNYGYTF
clone_size: -
j_call: TRBJ1-2
d_call: -
v_call: TRBV15

cdr3_nt: TGTGCCAGCAGCTCCGGGGGAAATCAGCCCCAGCATTTT
cdr3_aa: CASSSGGNQPQHF
clone_size: -
j_call: TRBJ1-5
d_call: -
v_call: TRBV7-9

cdr3_nt: TGTGCCACCAGCAGAGGTGGGCCGGGGGACAGCGAGCAGTACTTC
cdr3_aa: CATSRGGPGDSEQYF
clone_size: -
j_call: TRBJ2-7
d_call: -
v_call: TRBV15

cdr3_nt: TGTGCCAGCAGCAACGGGGGGGCAACAGATACGCAGTATTTT
cdr3_aa: CASSNGGATDTQYF
clone_size: few
j_call: TRBJ2-3
d_call: TRBD2
v_call: TRBV6-4

cdr3_nt: TGTGCCAGTACCTATACACTCAGGGGGAACACTGAAGCTTTCTTT
cdr3_aa: CASTYTLRGNTEAFF
clone_size: few
j_call: TRBJ1-1
d_call: -
v_call: TRBV19

cdr3_nt: TGTGCCTGGAGTGGGCGAGAGGGCTCCTACAATGAGCAGTTCTTC
cdr3_aa: CAWSGREGSYNEQFF
clone_size: -
j_call: TRBJ2-1
d_call: -
v_call: TRBV30

cdr3_nt: TGCGCCAGCAGCCCCAACACAGAGACCCAGTACTTC
cdr3_aa: CASSPNTETQYF
clone_size: -
j_call: TRBJ2-5
d_call: -
v_call: TRBV5-1

cdr3_nt: TGTGCCAGCAGTTTCTCGGTCGTGGTGAACACTGAAGCTTTCTTT
cdr3_aa: CASSFSVVVNTEAFF
clone_size: -
j_call: TRBJ1-1
d_call: -
v_call: TRBV27

cdr3_nt: TGTGCCAGCAGTGAATGGGCCCTCATCTCTGGAAACACCATATATTTT
cdr3_aa: CASSEWALISGNTIYF
clone_size: -
j_call: TRBJ1-3
d_call: -
v_call: TRBV25-1

cdr3_nt: TGTGCCAGCTCACGCCGGGACAGGGGAGCTAGCGGTGGCACAGATACGCAGTATTTT
cdr3_aa: CASSRRDRGASGGTDTQYF
clone_size: -
j_call: TRBJ2-3
d_call: TRBD1
v_call: TRBV18

cdr3_nt: TGCGCCAGCAGCTTGGCGCCGGGACAACCTACAGATACGCAGTATTTT
cdr3_aa: CASSLAPGQPTDTQYF
clone_size: -
j_call: TRBJ2-3
d_call: -
v_call: TRBV5-1

cdr3_nt: TGCGCCAGCAGCCCCCGGGACAGGGGGCTCAATGAGCAGTTCTTC
cdr3_aa: CASSPRDRGLNEQFF
clone_size: -
j_call: TRBJ2-1
d_call: TRBD1
v_call: TRBV5-1

cdr3_nt: TGTGCCAGCAGCTTTTCCGGGAGTCAAGAGACCCAGTACTTC
cdr3_aa: CASSFSGSQETQYF
clone_size: -
j_call: TRBJ2-5
d_call: -
v_call: TRBV13

cdr3_nt: TGTGCCAGCAGCCGGAAGGGCAGCAGCGGGTACAATGAGCAGTTCTTC
cdr3_aa: CASSRKGSSGYNEQFF
clone_size: few
j_call: TRBJ2-1
d_call: -
v_call: TRBV5-6

cdr3_nt: TGTGCCAGCAGCTTCCTAGCGGGAGAGTCCTACGAGCAGTACTTC
cdr3_aa: CASSFLAGESYEQYF
clone_size: few
j_call: TRBJ2-7
d_call: TRBD2
v_call: TRBV5-6

cdr3_nt: TGTTCCAGCAGCCTCCCCGGGGAGCAGTACTTC
cdr3_aa: CSSSLPGEQYF
clone_size: few
j_call: TRBJ2-7
d_call: -
v_call: TRBV7-9

cdr3_nt: TGTGCCAGCAGCGTTCGGGCTAGCGGCTACAATGAGCAGTTCTTC
cdr3_aa: CASSVRASGYNEQFF
clone_size: -
j_call: TRBJ2-1
d_call: TRBD2
v_call: TRBV9

cdr3_nt: TGCAGCGCCCGACTAGCGGGAGGGAGGGCAAAACAAAGCACAGATACGCAGTATTTT
cdr3_aa: CSARLAGGRAKQSTDTQYF
clone_size: few
j_call: TRBJ2-3
d_call: TRBD2
v_call: TRBV29-1

cdr3_nt: TGTGCCAGCCAAAGGGGGCTCGACACTGAAGCTTTCTTT
cdr3_aa: CASQRGLDTEAFF
clone_size: few
j_call: TRBJ1-1
d_call: TRBD1
v_call: TRBV18

cdr3_nt: TGTGCCAGCAGTTTATACTGGCGGGAGGGCGACGACAATGAGCAGTTCTTC
cdr3_aa: CASSLYWREGDDNEQFF
clone_size: -
j_call: TRBJ2-1
d_call: TRBD2
v_call: TRBV28

cdr3_nt: TGTGCCACCAGCAGAGGGAGTCCTCGTCCCCTCCACTTT
cdr3_aa: CATSRGSPRPLHF
clone_size: -
j_call: TRBJ1-6
d_call: -
v_call: TRBV15

cdr3_nt: TGTGCCAGCAGCACCGGGACTAGCGCCACAGATACGCAGTATTTT
cdr3_aa: CASSTGTSATDTQYF
clone_size: -
j_call: TRBJ2-3
d_call: TRBD2
v_call: TRBV5-4

cdr3_nt: TGTGCCAGCAGCTTAGCGCGAGTGACGTCGGGGGCCCAGCATTTT
cdr3_aa: CASSLARVTSGAQHF
clone_size: few
j_call: TRBJ1-5
d_call: -
v_call: TRBV7-8

cdr3_nt: TGTGCCAGCAGTCTGACCACCCAGGCAGCAACTAATGAAAAACTGTTTTTT
cdr3_aa: CASSLTTQAATNEKLFF
clone_size: -
j_call: TRBJ1-4
d_call: -
v_call: TRBV27

cdr3_nt: TGTGCCAGTGGGGCTAATATGTACGAGCAGTACTTC
cdr3_aa: CASGANMYEQYF
clone_size: -
j_call: TRBJ2-7
d_call: -
v_call: TRBV19

cdr3_nt: TGTGCCAGCAGTTTGGGACAGTTCTATGGCTACACCTTC
cdr3_aa: CASSLGQFYGYTF
clone_size: -
j_call: TRBJ1-2
d_call: TRBD1
v_call: TRBV28

cdr3_nt: TGTGCCAGCAGCGTGACCGGGACTAGCGGGAGGAGCTCTAGCACAGATACGCAGTATTTT
cdr3_aa: CASSVTGTSGRSSSTDTQYF
clone_size: -
j_call: TRBJ2-3
d_call: TRBD2
v_call: TRBV9

cdr3_nt: TGTGCCACCAGCCCCGCCCCGGTCTGGGGAGGCACAGATACGCAGTATTTT
cdr3_aa: CATSPAPVWGGTDTQYF
clone_size: -
j_call: TRBJ2-3
d_call: -
v_call: TRBV15

cdr3_nt: TGCAGCGTTGATGAGGTGAAGCGGGAGGGTTTCAGTGAGCAGTTCTTC
cdr3_aa: CSVDEVKREGFSEQFF
clone_size: -
j_call: TRBJ2-1
d_call: TRBD2
v_call: TRBV29-1

cdr3_nt: TGCGCCAGCAGCTTTACCGACAGGGGCGATTCGAACACTGAAGCTTTCTTT
cdr3_aa: CASSFTDRGDSNTEAFF
clone_size: -
j_call: TRBJ1-1
d_call: TRBD1
v_call: TRBV5-1

cdr3_nt: TGTGCCAGCAGTGAAGCGGGGGGCACTGGCTACACCTTC
cdr3_aa: CASSEAGGTGYTF
clone_size: few
j_call: TRBJ1-2
d_call: -
v_call: TRBV27

cdr3_nt: TGTGCCAGCAGCAAAGACAGAGTATACTACGAGCAGTACTTC
cdr3_aa: CASSKDRVYYEQYF
clone_size: -
j_call: TRBJ2-7
d_call: -
v_call: TRBV21-1

cdr3_nt: TGTGCCAGCAGCGCGGGACAGGGGGCAAACACTGAAGCTTTCTTT
cdr3_aa: CASSAGQGANTEAFF
clone_size: -
j_call: TRBJ1-1
d_call: TRBD1
v_call: TRBV7-9

cdr3_nt: TGTGCCAGCAGCTTGCGCAGGTATAGCAATCAGCCCCAGCATTTT
cdr3_aa: CASSLRRYSNQPQHF
clone_size: few
j_call: TRBJ1-5
d_call: -
v_call: TRBV5-6

cdr3_nt: TGTGCCAGCAGGCCGGACGGGGGAGGAGAGACCCAGTACTTC
cdr3_aa: CASRPDGGGETQYF
clone_size: -
j_call: TRBJ2-5
d_call: -
v_call: TRBV2

cdr3_nt: TGTGCCAGCTCCGCCCTTGGGGGGGGACAAGAATCACCCCTCCACTTT
cdr3_aa: CASSALGGGQESPLHF
clone_size: -
j_call: TRBJ1-6
d_call: -
v_call: TRBV18